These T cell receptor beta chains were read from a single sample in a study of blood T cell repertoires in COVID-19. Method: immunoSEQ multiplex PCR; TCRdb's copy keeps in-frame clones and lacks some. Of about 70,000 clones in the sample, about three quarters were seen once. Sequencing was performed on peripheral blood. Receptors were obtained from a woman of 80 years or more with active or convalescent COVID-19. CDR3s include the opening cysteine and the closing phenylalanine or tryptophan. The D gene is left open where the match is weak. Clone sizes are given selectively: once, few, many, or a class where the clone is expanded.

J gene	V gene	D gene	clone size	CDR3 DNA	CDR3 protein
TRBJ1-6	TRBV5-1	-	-	TGCGCCAGCAGCTTGGAGGGGGACACGGATTCACCCCTCCACTTT	CASSLEGDTDSPLHF
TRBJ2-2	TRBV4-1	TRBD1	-	TGCGCCAGCAGCCACGGGGCCGGGACAGCGAACACCGGGGAGCTGTTTTTT	CASSHGAGTANTGELFF
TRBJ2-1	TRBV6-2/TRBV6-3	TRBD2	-	TGTGCCAGCAGTCAAGTAGGGACTAGCGGGGGCCTTTACAATGAGCAGTTCTTC	CASSQVGTSGGLYNEQFF
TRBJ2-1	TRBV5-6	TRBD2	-	TGTGCCAGCACCCTTCAGCGGGGGATATACAATGAGCAGTTCTTC	CASTLQRGIYNEQFF
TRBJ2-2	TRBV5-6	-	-	TGTGCCAGCATCCTGTGGGGCCTGAACACCGGGGAGCTGTTTTTT	CASILWGLNTGELFF
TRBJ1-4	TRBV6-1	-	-	TGTGCCAGCAGTGACGGCGGAACAGGGTCAGAAAAACTGTTTTTT	CASSDGGTGSEKLFF
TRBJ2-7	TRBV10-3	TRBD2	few	TGTGCCATCAGTCTAGGACTAGAAGCTGGGATGGTGTACTTC	CAISLGLEAGMVYF
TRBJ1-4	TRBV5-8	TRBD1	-	TGTGCCAGCAGCTTTGGACAGGGAGGATTGGGTGAAAAACTGTTTTTT	CASSFGQGGLGEKLFF
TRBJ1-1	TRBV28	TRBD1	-	TGTGCCAGCACCTCCGTGGGACAGGACAACACTGAAGCTTTCTTT	CASTSVGQDNTEAFF
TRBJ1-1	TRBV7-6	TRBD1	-	TGTGCCAGCAGCTTAGTAGAGGGGGCAGACACTGAAGCTTTCTTT	CASSLVEGADTEAFF
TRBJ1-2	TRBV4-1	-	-	TGCGCCAGCAGCCAAGACTTTTTTGCGGGATTCTATGGCTACACCTTC	CASSQDFFAGFYGYTF
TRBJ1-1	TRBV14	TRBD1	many	TGTGCCAGCAGCCAAGTGGGACAGGGGAGGTCTTTCTTT	CASSQVGQGRSFF
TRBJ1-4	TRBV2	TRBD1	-	TGTGCCAGCAGGTCAGGGGGCTCCGGTGAAAAACTGTTTTTT	CASRSGGSGEKLFF
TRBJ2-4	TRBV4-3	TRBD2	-	TGCGCCAGCAGCCAAGCGGGGGGCAAAAACATTCAGTACTTC	CASSQAGGKNIQYF
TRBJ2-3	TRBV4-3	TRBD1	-	TGCGCCAGCAGCCTTCTCGGGGACAGGACAGATACGCAGTATTTT	CASSLLGDRTDTQYF
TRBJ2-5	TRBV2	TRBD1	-	TGTGCCATCTACAGGGGGATCCAAGAGACCCAGTACTTC	CAIYRGIQETQYF
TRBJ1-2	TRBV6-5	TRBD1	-	TGTGCCAGCGGGACAGGGATCTATGGCTACACCTTC	CASGTGIYGYTF
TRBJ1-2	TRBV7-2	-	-	TGTGCCAGCAGCTTAGCCATCAGCGGGGGAGCCAGTGGCTACACCTTC	CASSLAISGGASGYTF
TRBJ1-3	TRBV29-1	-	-	TGCAGCGTTGCTTGGGCGGGCTCTGGAAACACCATATATTTT	CSVAWAGSGNTIYF
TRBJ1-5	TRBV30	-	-	TGTGCCTGGCAGACGGGAGGGCTCGGACAGCCCCAGCATTTT	CAWQTGGLGQPQHF
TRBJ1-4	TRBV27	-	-	TGTGCCAGCAGTTCCTGGAGGTTTGGGAAGTCAACTAATGAAAAACTGTTTTTT	CASSSWRFGKSTNEKLFF
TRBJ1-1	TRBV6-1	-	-	TGTGCCAGCAGTGAAGCGAACACGAACACTGAAGCTTTCTTT	CASSEANTNTEAFF
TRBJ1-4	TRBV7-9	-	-	TGTGCCAGCAGCTTAGACCTCCCCCGGGCTAATGAAAAACTGTTTTTT	CASSLDLPRANEKLFF
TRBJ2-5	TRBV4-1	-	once	TGCGCCAGCAGCCAAGATGGTGTGGGGCAGGGGGAGACCCAGTACTTC	CASSQDGVGQGETQYF
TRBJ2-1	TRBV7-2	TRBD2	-	TGTGCCAGCAGCTCGAGGACTAGCGGCGGGGGTGATGAGCAGTTCTTC	CASSSRTSGGGDEQFF
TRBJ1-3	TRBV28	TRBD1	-	TGTGCCAGCAGTTTAAGGGACAGGGGGCACGGGTCTGGAAACACCATATATTTT	CASSLRDRGHGSGNTIYF
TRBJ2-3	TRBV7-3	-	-	TGTGCCAGCAGCTTAGAGGGAAGAGTACCAGATACGCAGTATTTT	CASSLEGRVPDTQYF
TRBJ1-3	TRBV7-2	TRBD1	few	TGTGCCAGCAGCCTCCGGACAGGGGCTGGAAACACCATATATTTT	CASSLRTGAGNTIYF
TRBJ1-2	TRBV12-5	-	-	TGTGCTAGTGGTTTTGGGGGGGGGCTGGATGGCTACACCTTC	CASGFGGGLDGYTF
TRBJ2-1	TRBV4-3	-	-	TGCGCCAGCAGCCAAGTGGCGGGGGCCGAAACCTTAAACAATGAGCAGTTCTTC	CASSQVAGAETLNNEQFF
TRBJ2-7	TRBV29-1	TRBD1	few	TGCAGCGTTGAAGACGGGACAGGGGGGGGCTACGAGCAGTACTTC	CSVEDGTGGGYEQYF